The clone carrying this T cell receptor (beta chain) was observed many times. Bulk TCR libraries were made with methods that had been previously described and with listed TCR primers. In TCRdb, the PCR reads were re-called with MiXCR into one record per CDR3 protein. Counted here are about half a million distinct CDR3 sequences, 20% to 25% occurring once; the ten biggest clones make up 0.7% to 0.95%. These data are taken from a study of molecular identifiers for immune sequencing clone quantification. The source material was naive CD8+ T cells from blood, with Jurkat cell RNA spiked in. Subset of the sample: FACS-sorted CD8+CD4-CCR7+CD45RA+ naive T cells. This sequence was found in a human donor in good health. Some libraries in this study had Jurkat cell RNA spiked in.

The CDR3 nucleotides read TGTGCCAGCAGCTTAGCAAGTTCAGAAGAGACCCAGTACTTC. Translated: CASSLASSEETQYF. V and J are TRBV7-2 and TRBJ2-5; D ambiguous. CDR1 SGHTA and CDR2 FQGNSA come from the germline V gene. V was trimmed by 0 bases and J by 3 bases, leaving 8 bases between them. The CDR3 is made up of 14 amino acids. Drawing the rest from reference TRBV7-2 and TRBJ2-5, the complete variable domain is GAGVSQSPSNKVTEKGKDVELRCDPISGHTALYWYRQSLGQGLEFLIYFQGNSAPDKSGLPSDRFSAERTGGSVSTLTIQRTQQEDSAVYLCASSLASSEETQYFGPGTRLLVL.